This TCR beta chain was captured by sequencing in a study of blood T cell repertoires in COVID-19. Overall study context: T cells, B-cell-depleted T cells, or PBMCs supplied cDNA or gDNA.

This clone was seen a few times. This table comes from immunoSEQ multiplex PCR, and its TCRdb copy is limited to in-frame clones, with some not included. The table has roughly 170,000 clones, around 85% seen once. Trimming removed 6 bases at V and 3 bases at J, with 5 bases between. This CDR3 has 12 amino acids. The germline CDR1 and CDR2 sequences are MNHEY and SMNVEV (reference sequence). The specimen sequenced was peripheral blood. This receptor was identified in a man between 65 and 85 years old with active or convalescent COVID-19. The V gene is TRBV27, the J gene TRBJ2-2, with D uncertain. The CDR3 coding sequence is TGTGCCAGCAGACTATACACCGGGGAGCTGTTTTTT. As protein: CASRLYTGELFF.